This T cell receptor (beta chain) appears in the sequencing data of a study of blood T cell repertoires in COVID-19. Repertoires were generated with immunoSEQ multiplex PCR, while TCRdb's copy carries only in-frame clones and drops some. The sample lists some 130,000 clones, around 88% occurring once. V was clipped by 5 bases and J by 10 bases, with 17 bases between them. The CDR3 runs 13 residues. CDR1 is ENHRY and CDR2 is SYGVKD in the germline V gene. The rearrangement uses TRBV10-3 and TRBJ1-1; weak D call: TRBD1 (5 bases). The sequenced sample consisted of peripheral blood. The TCR sequence derives from a man in his fifties or sixties with acute or convalescent COVID-19. The CDR3 loop is CAISQTEDQGAFF. In DNA form, the CDR3 reads TGTGCCATCAGTCAGACAGAAGACCAAGGAGCTTTCTTT.